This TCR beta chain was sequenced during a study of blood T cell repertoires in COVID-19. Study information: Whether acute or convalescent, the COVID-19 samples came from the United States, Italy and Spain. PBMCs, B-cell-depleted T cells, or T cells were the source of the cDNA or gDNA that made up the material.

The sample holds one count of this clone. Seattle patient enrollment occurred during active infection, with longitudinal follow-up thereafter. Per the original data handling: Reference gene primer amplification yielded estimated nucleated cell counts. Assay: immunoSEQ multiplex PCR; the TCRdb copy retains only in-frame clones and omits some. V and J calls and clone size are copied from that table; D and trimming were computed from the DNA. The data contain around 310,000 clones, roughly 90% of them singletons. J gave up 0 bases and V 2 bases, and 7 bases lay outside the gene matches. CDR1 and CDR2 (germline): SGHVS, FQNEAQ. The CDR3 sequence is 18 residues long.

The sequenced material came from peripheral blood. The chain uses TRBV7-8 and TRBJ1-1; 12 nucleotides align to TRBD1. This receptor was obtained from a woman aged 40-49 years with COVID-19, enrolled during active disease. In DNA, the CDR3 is TGTGCCAGCAGCTTATTGTTCGGGACAGGGGGCATGAACACTGAAGCTTTCTTT. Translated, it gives CASSLLFGTGGMNTEAFF.